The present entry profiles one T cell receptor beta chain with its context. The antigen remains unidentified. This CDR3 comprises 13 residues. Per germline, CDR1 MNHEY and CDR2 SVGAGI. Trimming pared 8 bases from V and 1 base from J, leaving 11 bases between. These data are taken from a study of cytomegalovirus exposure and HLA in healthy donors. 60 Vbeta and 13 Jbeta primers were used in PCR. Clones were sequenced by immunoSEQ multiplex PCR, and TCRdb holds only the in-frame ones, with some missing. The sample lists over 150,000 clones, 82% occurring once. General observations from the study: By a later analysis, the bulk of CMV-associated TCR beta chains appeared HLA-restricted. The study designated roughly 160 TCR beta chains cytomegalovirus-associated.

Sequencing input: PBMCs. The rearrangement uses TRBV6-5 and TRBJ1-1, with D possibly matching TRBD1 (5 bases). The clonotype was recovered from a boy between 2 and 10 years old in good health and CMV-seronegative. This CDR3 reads CASGGAANTEAFF. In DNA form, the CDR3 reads TGTGCCAGCGGCGGGGCCGCGAACACTGAAGCTTTCTTT.